Listed here are 4 T cell receptor beta chains from one sample, sequenced in a study. TCRdb re-analysed the RT-PCR reads in MiXCR, keeping a single row per CDR3 protein. The profile shows around 700,000 distinct CDR3 sequences, around 14% of them singletons. The material sequenced was memory CD4+ T cells from blood. The receptors shown here come from a female donor in good health, serving as a healthy control.

This clonotype was seen ten or more times. The gene calls are TRBV15 and TRBJ2-7, with D perhaps matching TRBD2 (5 bases). Trimming pared 5 bases from V and 2 bases from J, leaving 16 bases between. This CDR3 is 15 amino acids long. Germline CDR1 and CDR2: LNHNV and YYDKDF (reference sequence). Here the CDR3 DNA reads TGTGCCACCAGCCGCGAGAGGGATCCCACCTACGAGCAGTACTTC. Translation gives CATSRERDPTYEQYF. The full variable domain, in which reference TRBV15 and TRBJ2-7 provide the parts outside the CDR3, is DAMVIQNPRYQVTQFGKPVTLSCSQTLNHNVMYWYQQKSSQAPKLLFHYYDKDFNNEADTPDNFQSRRPNTSFCFLDIRSPGLGDTAMYLCATSRERDPTYEQYFGPGTRLTVT.

The rearrangement uses TRBV7-3 and TRBJ2-3; TRBD1 is a possible D gene (6 bases). The V end lost 2 bases, the J end lost 4 bases, and 16 bases lay between the germline ends. Per germline, CDR1 SGHTA and CDR2 FQGTGA. This CDR3 region has 16 residues. This CDR3 is CASSLDLGARADTQYF. The CDR3 DNA is TGTGCCAGCAGCTTAGATTTGGGGGCCCGCGCAGATACGCAGTATTTT. The variable domain in full, completed from reference TRBV7-3 and TRBJ2-3, reads GAGVSQTPSNKVTEKGKYVELRCDPISGHTALYWYRQSLGQGPEFLIYFQGTGAADDSGLPNDRFFAVRPEGSVSTLKIQRTERGDSAVYLCASSLDLGARADTQYFGPGTRLTVL.

This clonotype was seen repeatedly, ten times or more. V usage is TRBV6-5 and J usage is TRBJ2-3; TRBD2 aligns across 9 bases. Germline CDR1 reads MNHEY; CDR2 reads SVGAGI. The CDR3 loop spans 18 amino acids. Trimming cost V 2 bases and J 3 bases; bases outside gene matches: 12. The CDR3 nucleotides read TGTGCCAGCAGTTACCTCGGGCCGACTAGCGGTGTTACAGATACGCAGTATTTT. This gives the protein CASSYLGPTSGVTDTQYF.

This clonotype was counted many times. The rearrangement links TRBV24-1 to TRBJ2-7; D is unresolved. There are 14 residues in the CDR3. In germline, CDR1 is KGHDR, CDR2 SFDVKD. The V end was cut by 3 bases, the J end by 3 bases, with 11 bases between. The DNA for the CDR3 is TGTGCCACCAGTGATCCTGGCCAGGACTACGAGCAGTACTTC. As protein: CATSDPGQDYEQYF.